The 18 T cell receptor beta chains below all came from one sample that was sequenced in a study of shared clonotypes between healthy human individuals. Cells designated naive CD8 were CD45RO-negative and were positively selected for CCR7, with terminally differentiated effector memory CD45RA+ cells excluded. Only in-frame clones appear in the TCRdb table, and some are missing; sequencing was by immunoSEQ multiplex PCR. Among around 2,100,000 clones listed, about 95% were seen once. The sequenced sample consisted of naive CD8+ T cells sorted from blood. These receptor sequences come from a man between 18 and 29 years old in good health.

The CDR3 protein is CASRETPSGIRQFF. In DNA, the CDR3 is TGTGCCAGCAGGGAAACCCCTAGCGGGATACGGCAGTTCTTC. The chain employs TRBV2 and TRBJ2-1; 9 bases fit TRBD2. CDR3 length equals 14 residues. Germline trimming cut 6 bases from V and 12 bases from J; bases unmatched to any gene: 12. CDR1 is SNHLY and CDR2 is FYNNEI in the germline V gene.

CDR3 sequence reads: CASSYRLGTGDGYTF. DNA for the CDR3: TGTGCCAGCAGTTACCGCCTCGGGACAGGGGATGGCTACACCTTC. This chain connects TRBV6-5 to TRBJ1-2; 10 nucleotides match TRBD1. Looked up from germline, CDR1 is MNHEY and CDR2 is SVGAGI. The ends lost 2 bases at V and 6 bases at J; junction bases unmatched: 6. This CDR3 contains 15 residues.

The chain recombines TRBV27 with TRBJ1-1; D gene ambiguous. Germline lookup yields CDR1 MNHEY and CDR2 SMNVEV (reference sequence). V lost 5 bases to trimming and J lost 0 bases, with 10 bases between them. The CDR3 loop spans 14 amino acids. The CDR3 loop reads CASSTDAMNTEAFF. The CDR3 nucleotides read TGTGCCAGCAGTACCGACGCTATGAACACTGAAGCTTTCTTT.

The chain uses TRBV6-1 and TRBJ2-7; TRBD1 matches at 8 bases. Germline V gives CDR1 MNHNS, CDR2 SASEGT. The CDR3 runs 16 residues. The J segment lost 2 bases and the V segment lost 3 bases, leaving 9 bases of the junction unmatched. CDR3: CASSDMGQAPTYEQYF. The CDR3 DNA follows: TGTGCCAGCAGTGATATGGGACAGGCTCCCACCTACGAGCAGTACTTC.

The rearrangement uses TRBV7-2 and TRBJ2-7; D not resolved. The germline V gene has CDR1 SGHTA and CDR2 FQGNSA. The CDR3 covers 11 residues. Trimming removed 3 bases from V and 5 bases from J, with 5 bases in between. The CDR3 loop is CASSLNNEQYF. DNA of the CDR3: TGTGCCAGCAGCTTGAATAACGAGCAGTACTTC.

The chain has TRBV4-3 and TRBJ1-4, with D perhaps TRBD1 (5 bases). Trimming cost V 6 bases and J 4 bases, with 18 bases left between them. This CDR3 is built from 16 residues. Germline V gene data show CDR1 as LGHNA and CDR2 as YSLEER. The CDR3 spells CASSGWGGVDNEKLFF. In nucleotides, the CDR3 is TGCGCCAGCAGTGGATGGGGGGGAGTAGATAATGAAAAACTGTTTTTT.

The CDR3 region has the DNA TGTGCCAGCAGCCGGCCGTCGGGAGGGGAAGGCACTGAAGCTTTCTTT. Encoded protein: CASSRPSGGEGTEAFF. The chain recombines TRBV7-9 with TRBJ1-1, with D possibly matching TRBD1 (5 bases). Between the trimmed V and J ends, which lost 5 bases and 4 bases, there was a span of 20 bases. The CDR3 is 16 residues long. The V gene's germline CDR1 is SEHNR and CDR2 FQNEAQ (reference sequence).

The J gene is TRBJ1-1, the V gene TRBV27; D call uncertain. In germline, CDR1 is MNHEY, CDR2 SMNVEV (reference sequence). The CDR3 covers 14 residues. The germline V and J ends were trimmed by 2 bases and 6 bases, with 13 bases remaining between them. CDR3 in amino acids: CASSLQRYGPEAFF. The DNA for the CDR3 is TGTGCCAGCAGTTTACAAAGGTATGGGCCTGAAGCTTTCTTT.

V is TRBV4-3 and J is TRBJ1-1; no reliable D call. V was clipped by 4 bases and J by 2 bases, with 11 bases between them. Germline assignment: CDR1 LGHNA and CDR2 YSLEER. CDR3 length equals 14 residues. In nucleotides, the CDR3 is TGCGCCAGCAGCCGATACAAGGAAAACACTGAAGCTTTCTTT. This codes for CASSRYKENTEAFF.

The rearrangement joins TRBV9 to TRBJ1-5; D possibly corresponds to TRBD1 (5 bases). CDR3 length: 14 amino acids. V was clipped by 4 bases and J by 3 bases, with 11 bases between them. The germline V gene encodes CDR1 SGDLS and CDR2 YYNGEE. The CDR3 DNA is TGTGCCAGCAGCACAGGTTCGACCAATCAGCCCCAGCATTTT. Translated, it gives CASSTGSTNQPQHF.

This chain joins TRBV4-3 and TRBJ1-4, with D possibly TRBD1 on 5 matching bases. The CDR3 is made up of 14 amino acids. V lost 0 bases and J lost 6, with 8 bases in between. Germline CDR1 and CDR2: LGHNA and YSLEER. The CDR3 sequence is CASSQERGDEKLFF. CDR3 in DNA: TGCGCCAGCAGCCAAGAACGGGGGGATGAAAAACTGTTTTTT.

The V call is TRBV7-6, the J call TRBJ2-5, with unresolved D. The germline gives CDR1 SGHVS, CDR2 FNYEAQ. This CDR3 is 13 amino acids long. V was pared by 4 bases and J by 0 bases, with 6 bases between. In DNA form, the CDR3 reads TGTGCCAGCAGCTACTTGTACCAAGAGACCCAGTACTTC. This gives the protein CASSYLYQETQYF.

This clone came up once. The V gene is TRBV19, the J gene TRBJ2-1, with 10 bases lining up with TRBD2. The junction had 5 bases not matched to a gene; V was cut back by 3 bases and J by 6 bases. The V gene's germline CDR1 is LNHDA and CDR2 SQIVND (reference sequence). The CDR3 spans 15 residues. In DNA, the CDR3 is TGTGCCAGTAGTATGCTAGCGGGAGTCGGCAATGAGCAGTTCTTC. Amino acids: CASSMLAGVGNEQFF.

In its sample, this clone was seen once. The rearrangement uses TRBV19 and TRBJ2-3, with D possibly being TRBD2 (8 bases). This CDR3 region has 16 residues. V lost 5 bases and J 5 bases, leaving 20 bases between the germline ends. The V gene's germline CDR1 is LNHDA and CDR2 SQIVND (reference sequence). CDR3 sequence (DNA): TGTGCCAGTAGTCCCCCAGCGGGGGCAGGGGGAGATACGCAGTATTTT. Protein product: CASSPPAGAGGDTQYF. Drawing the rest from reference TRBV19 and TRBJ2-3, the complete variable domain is DGGITQSPKYLFRKEGQNVTLSCEQNLNHDAMYWYRQDPGQGLRLIYYSQIVNDFQKGDIAEGYSVSREKKESFPLTVTSAQKNPTAFYLCASSPPAGAGGDTQYFGPGTRLTVL.

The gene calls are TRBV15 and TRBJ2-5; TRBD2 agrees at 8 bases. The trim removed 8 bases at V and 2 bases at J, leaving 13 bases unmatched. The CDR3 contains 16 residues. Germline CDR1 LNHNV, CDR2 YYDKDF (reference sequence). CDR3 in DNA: TGTGCCACCGCAAGGGGTGGTAGCGGGGCTCAAGAGACCCAGTACTTC. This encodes CATARGGSGAQETQYF.

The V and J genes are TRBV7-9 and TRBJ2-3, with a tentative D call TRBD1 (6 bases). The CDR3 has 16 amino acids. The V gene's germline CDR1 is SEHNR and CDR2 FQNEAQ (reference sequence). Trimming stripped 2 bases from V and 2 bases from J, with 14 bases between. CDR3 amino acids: CASSLPQGTPTDTQYF. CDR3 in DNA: TGTGCCAGCAGCTTACCCCAGGGGACCCCCACAGATACGCAGTATTTT.

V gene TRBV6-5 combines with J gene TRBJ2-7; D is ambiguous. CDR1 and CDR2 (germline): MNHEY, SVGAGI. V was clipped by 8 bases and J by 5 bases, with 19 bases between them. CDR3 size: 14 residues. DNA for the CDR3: TGTGCCAGCGCTTATGGACCGAGGCCTGACGAGCAGTACTTC. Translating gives CASAYGPRPDEQYF.

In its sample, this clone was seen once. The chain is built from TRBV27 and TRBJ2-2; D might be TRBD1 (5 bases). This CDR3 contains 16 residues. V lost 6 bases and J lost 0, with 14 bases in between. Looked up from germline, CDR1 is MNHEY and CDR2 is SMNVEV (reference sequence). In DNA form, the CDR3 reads TGTGCCAGCAGACAAAGACAGATACCGAACACCGGGGAGCTGTTTTTT. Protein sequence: CASRQRQIPNTGELFF.